This entry features one TCR beta chain sequence. This sample is drawn from a study of blood T cell repertoires in COVID-19. On the study more broadly: The analysed material was cDNA or gDNA that came from T cells, B-cell-depleted T cells, or PBMCs.

Authors' methods: Reference gene primer amplification gave nucleated cell count estimates. TCRdb's table, derived via immunoSEQ multiplex PCR, lists solely in-frame clones and lacks some. V and J calls and clone size are given by that table; D and trimming were obtained from the DNA. This table has about 250,000 clones, roughly 85% appearing once. Living in 24 US areas, the participants were between about 18 and 100 years of age. Clinical histories supplied by participants themselves formed the basis of cohort assignment. Germline V CDR1 and CDR2: SNHLY, FYNNEI. J lost 1 base, V lost 6 bases, and 8 bases had no gene match. The CDR3 is 15 amino acids.

The material sequenced was PBMCs or T cells enriched from blood (not recorded which). The chain has TRBV2 and TRBJ1-1, with 7 bases lining up with TRBD1. The source of this sequence is a woman aged 45-65 years with acute COVID-19. The CDR3 nucleotides read TGTGCCAGCAGAACTAGACAGGGAAAGAACACTGAAGCTTTCTTT. Its translation is CASRTRQGKNTEAFF.